Listed here is a single T cell receptor (beta chain). The sample is drawn from a study of blood T cell repertoires in COVID-19. Across the whole study: There were acute and convalescent COVID-19 samples, and they came from the United States, Italy and Spain. T cells, B-cell-depleted T cells, or PBMCs supplied cDNA or gDNA.

As handled by the study authors: Reference gene primer amplification yielded estimated nucleated cell counts. Only in-frame clones appear in the TCRdb table, and some are missing; sequencing was by immunoSEQ multiplex PCR. V and J calls plus clone size are reproduced from that table; the DNA served to infer D and trimming. Of about 120,000 clones in the sample, approximately 83% are singletons; the top ten hold about 11%. The CDR3 is 12 amino acids. V lost 0 bases to trimming and J lost 6 bases, with 6 bases between them. Germline V gene sequence: CDR1 SGHDT, CDR2 YYEEEE. This chain links TRBV5-6 with TRBJ1-1; the D gene is possibly TRBD1 (5 bases). The receptor's source is a man older than 75 with acute or convalescent COVID-19. Source material: peripheral blood. For the CDR3, the DNA is TGTGCCAGCAGCTTGGGGGGCCCTGAAGCTTTCTTT. Its protein product is CASSLGGPEAFF. The complete variable domain, with remaining parts taken from reference TRBV5-6 and TRBJ1-1, reads DAGVTQSPTHLIKTRGQQVTLRCSPKSGHDTVSWYQQALGQGPQFIFQYYEEEERQRGNFPDRFSGHQFPNYSSELNVNALLLGDSALYLCASSLGGPEAFFGQGTRLTVV.